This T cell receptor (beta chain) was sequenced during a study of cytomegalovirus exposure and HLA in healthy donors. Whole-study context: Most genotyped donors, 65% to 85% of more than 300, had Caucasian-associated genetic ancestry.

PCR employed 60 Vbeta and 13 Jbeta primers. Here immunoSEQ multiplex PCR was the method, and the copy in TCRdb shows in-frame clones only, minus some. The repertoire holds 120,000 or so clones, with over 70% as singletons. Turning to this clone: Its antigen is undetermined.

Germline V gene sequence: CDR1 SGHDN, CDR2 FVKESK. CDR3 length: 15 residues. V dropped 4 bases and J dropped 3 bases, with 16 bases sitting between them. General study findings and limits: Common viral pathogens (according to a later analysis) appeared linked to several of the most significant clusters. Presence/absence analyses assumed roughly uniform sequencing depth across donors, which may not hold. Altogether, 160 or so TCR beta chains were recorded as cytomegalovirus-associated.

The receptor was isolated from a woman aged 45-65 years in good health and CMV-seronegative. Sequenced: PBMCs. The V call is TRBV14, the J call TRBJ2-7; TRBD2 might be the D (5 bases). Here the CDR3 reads CASSPRTGRGYEQYF. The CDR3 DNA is TGTGCCAGCAGCCCCCGGACTGGCCGGGGCTACGAGCAGTACTTC.